This TCR beta chain was obtained from a study of beta chain features in type 1 diabetes. Across the study: The number of sorted cells examined across all samples was approximately 110,000,000.

Details on this clone: Its target is not known.

cDNA synthesis used the whole RNA isolate, giving expressed TCRB sequences. Clones were sequenced by immunoSEQ multiplex PCR, and TCRdb holds only the in-frame ones, with some missing. Here the sample spans around 26,000 clones, approximately 70% being singletons. The CDR3 covers 13 residues. Trimming took off 7 bases at V and 3 bases at J, with 12 bases between the two ends. Germline assignment: CDR1 MNHNS and CDR2 SASEGT. Using CD45RO/CCR7/CD25/CD127/CD95/CD27, CD4+ naive, central memory, regulatory and stem cell-like memory cells were sorted. General study results and limits: HLA influence on TCRB rearrangement stayed unresolved here. A moderate, significant TCRB CDR3 shortening appeared in type 1 diabetes across four CD4+ subsets.

This rearrangement joins TRBV6-1 to TRBJ1-1; D gene uncertain. The specimen was stem cell memory CD4+ T cells from blood. This receptor was identified in a woman aged 40 to 55 with type 1 diabetes. CDR3 loop: CASTLPRDTEAFF. The CDR3 region has the DNA TGTGCCAGCACACTCCCCCGGGACACTGAAGCTTTCTTT.